Given below is one T cell receptor (beta chain) in context. The germline CDR1 and CDR2 sequences are SGHRS and YFSETQ. CDR3 length: 15 residues. V shed 0 bases and J 8 bases; nucleotides not matched to a gene: 7. The sample comes from a study of blood T cell repertoires in COVID-19. Study-wide context: Samples taken during acute and convalescent COVID-19 were collected in the United States, Italy and Spain. T cells, B-cell-depleted T cells, or PBMCs provided the cDNA or gDNA that served as material.

Per the study methods: Counts of nucleated cells, estimated from reference gene primer amplification, were obtained. TCRdb keeps only in-frame clones here, not all; method: immunoSEQ multiplex PCR. V and J calls and clone size follow that table, whereas D and trimming were derived from the DNA. This table holds 110,000 to 150,000 clones, approximately 80% found once. This chain joins TRBV5-1 and TRBJ2-1; 8 bases map to TRBD2. This receptor was obtained from a woman between 45 and 65 years old with acute or convalescent COVID-19. What was sequenced was peripheral blood. CDR3 in DNA: TGCGCCAGCAGCTTGGCGAGCGGGGGCCGGGATGAGCAGTTCTTC. Its translation is CASSLASGGRDEQFF.